One and the same sample provided the 27 T cell receptor beta chains below, sequenced in a study of identical twins. TCRdb processed the 5' RACE reads anew with MiXCR; each CDR3 protein has one entry. The sample contains 550,000 to 700,000 distinct CDR3 sequences, around 20% of which appear only once. These data were also reused for a study on T cells expressing NK-cell markers.

Sequencing input: PBMCs. Receptors originate from a woman under 30 in good health.

The gene calls are TRBV3-1 and TRBJ2-1, with D possibly being TRBD1 (6 bases). The CDR3 has 16 amino acids. CDR1 is LGHDT, CDR2 YNNKEL, per germline (reference sequence). Trimming took 3 bases from V and 2 from J, leaving 14 bases between them. This CDR3 reads CASSHNRGLAYNEQFF. In nucleotides, the CDR3 is TGTGCCAGCAGCCATAATAGGGGGTTAGCCTACAATGAGCAGTTCTTC.

The J gene is TRBJ2-7, the V gene TRBV6-5; D call uncertain. Trimming removed 0 bases at V and 5 bases at J, with 11 bases between. The germline CDR1 and CDR2 sequences are MNHEY and SVGAGI. The CDR3 covers 14 residues. CDR3 DNA: TGTGCCAGCAGTTACTCGAAGCCACGAGACGAGCAGTACTTC. Its translation is CASSYSKPRDEQYF.

This clonotype was counted only a few times. The chain employs TRBV6-1 and TRBJ2-1; D unclear. The length of the CDR3 is 13 residues. Between the trimmed V and J ends, which lost 6 bases and 5 bases, there was a span of 11 bases. Germline V gene lookup returns CDR1 MNHNS and CDR2 SASEGT. The CDR3 DNA is TGTGCCAGCAGGCTTACGGTCCACAATGAGCAGTTCTTC. This translates into CASRLTVHNEQFF.

V is TRBV20-1 and J is TRBJ2-5; TRBD2 agrees at 7 bases. The CDR3 contains 12 residues. The J segment lost 5 bases and the V segment lost 5 bases, leaving 5 bases of the junction unmatched. Germline-derived CDR1 and CDR2 are DFQATT and SNEGSKA (reference sequence). The CDR3, as DNA: TGCAGTGCTCAGTCCGGGGGGGAGACCCAGTACTTC. Amino acid sequence: CSAQSGGETQYF.

Ten or more counts support this clonotype. CDR3 sequence reads: CASSSPKGPNEQFF. The CDR3 DNA is TGTGCCAGCAGTTCCCCCAAGGGACCTAATGAGCAGTTCTTC. V and J are TRBV12-3 or TRBV12-4 and TRBJ2-1; either TRBD1 or TRBD2 may supply D (5 bases each). The CDR3 covers 14 residues. V lost 4 bases and J 7 bases, leaving 14 bases between the germline ends.

The J gene is TRBJ1-4, the V gene TRBV19, with D perhaps matching TRBD1 (6 bases). CDR3 length equals 14 residues. The V gene lost 3 bases and the J gene lost 7 bases, with 12 bases spanning the gap. CDR1 is LNHDA, CDR2 SQIVND, per germline (reference sequence). CDR3 sequence (DNA): TGTGCCAGTAGTATTTCCAGGACAGCTGAAAAACTGTTTTTT. As protein: CASSISRTAEKLFF.

The sample holds a few counts of this clonotype. The DNA of the CDR3 is TGTGCCAGCAGCAATCCACCAGGTGTCGGGGTGGACGAGCAGTACTTC. Amino acids: CASSNPPGVGVDEQYF. V and J are TRBV7-8 and TRBJ2-7; possible D gene TRBD2, 5 bases. Germline lookup yields CDR1 SGHVS and CDR2 FQNEAQ. This CDR3 spans 16 amino acids. The germline V and J ends were trimmed by 5 bases and 5 bases, with 22 bases remaining between them.

The V call is TRBV6-1, the J call TRBJ2-1, with D possibly matching TRBD2 (6 bases). Germline-derived CDR1 and CDR2 are MNHNS and SASEGT. V gave up 7 bases and J gave up 5 bases, with 12 bases separating them. The CDR3 has 13 amino acids. CDR3 amino acids: CASTGVLNNEQFF. The CDR3 DNA reads TGTGCCAGCACGGGGGTACTAAACAATGAGCAGTTCTTC.

There are a few counts of this clonotype. V is TRBV6-1 and J is TRBJ2-2; TRBD2 agrees at 9 bases. V shed 6 bases and J 7 bases; nucleotides not matched to a gene: 6. Germline V CDR1 and CDR2: MNHNS, SASEGT. This CDR3 comprises 14 residues. Here the CDR3 DNA reads TGTGCCAGCAGAAATAGCGGGAGTCACGGGGAGCTGTTTTTT. Its translation: CASRNSGSHGELFF.

The sample holds many counts of this clonotype. The chain employs TRBV12-3 or TRBV12-4 and TRBJ1-5; D gene unclear. The CDR3 extends over 12 amino acids. V was shortened by 7 bases and J by 4 bases, with 8 bases between the two germline ends. The CDR3 bases are TGTGCCAGCAAAGCGGGGAATCAGCCCCAGCATTTT. Protein sequence: CASKAGNQPQHF.

This clonotype was observed a handful of times. The gene calls are TRBV5-1 and TRBJ2-5; 7 nucleotides match TRBD2. This CDR3 region has 16 residues. V lost 3 bases, J lost 3 bases, and 11 bases stayed unmatched. The germline CDR1 and CDR2 sequences are SGHRS and YFSETQ. The CDR3 region has the DNA TGCGCCAGCAGCTCGATGCCCCGGGACTATGAAGAGACCCAGTACTTC. Its translation: CASSSMPRDYEETQYF.

The V call is TRBV20-1, the J call TRBJ2-3; tentatively, D is TRBD1 or TRBD2 (6 bases each). Trimming removed 3 bases from V and 6 bases from J, with 16 bases in between. Germline loops: CDR1 DFQATT, CDR2 SNEGSKA (reference sequence). CDR3 size: 14 residues. For the CDR3, the DNA is TGCAGTGCTAGTCCGTCGGGGGCCGGGGATACGCAGTATTTT. This codes for CSASPSGAGDTQYF.

CDR3: CASSGYRDREYNYGYTF. CDR3 in DNA: TGCGCCAGCAGCGGATACCGGGACAGGGAGTATAACTATGGCTACACCTTC. The V call is TRBV5-1, the J call TRBJ1-2, with 9 nucleotides matching TRBD1. The CDR3 runs 17 residues. J lost 1 base, V lost 4 bases, and 11 bases had no gene match. The germline CDR1 and CDR2 sequences are SGHRS and YFSETQ.

Only a few counts were recorded for this clonotype. V and J are TRBV12-3 or TRBV12-4 and TRBJ2-7; no clear D gene. Between the trimmed V and J ends, which lost 9 bases and 4 bases, there was a span of 10 bases. The CDR3 length is 11 residues. For the CDR3, the DNA is TGTGCCAGTAGGGTTGGGTACGAGCAGTACTTC. It encodes CASRVGYEQYF.

This clonotype was detected a few times. The rearrangement uses TRBV9 and TRBJ2-7; TRBD2 aligns across 15 bases. The germline V gene encodes CDR1 SGDLS and CDR2 YYNGEE. This CDR3 is 17 amino acids long. Trimming took 4 bases from V and 2 from J; bases not matched to a gene: 7. This CDR3 reads CASSPRTSGGAPYEQYF. CDR3 bases: TGTGCCAGCAGCCCGAGGACTAGCGGGGGGGCCCCCTACGAGCAGTACTTC. Combining the CDR3 with reference TRBV9 and TRBJ2-7 gives the whole variable domain DSGVTQTPKHLITATGQRVTLRCSPRSGDLSVYWYQQSLDQGLQFLIQYYNGEERAKGNILERFSAQQFPDLHSELNLSSLELGDSALYFCASSPRTSGGAPYEQYFGPGTRLTVT.

This clonotype was seen once. This sequence joins TRBV12-3 or TRBV12-4 and TRBJ2-1, with D uncertain. CDR3 size: 15 residues. The V and J ends lost 6 bases and 8 bases respectively, with 20 bases between them. The CDR3 is CASSRTNESKYEQFF. The CDR3, as DNA: TGTGCCAGCAGCCGTACAAATGAGTCTAAGTATGAGCAGTTCTTC.

In its sample, this clonotype was seen a few times. This sequence joins TRBV13 and TRBJ2-7; a weak D match, TRBD2 (5 bases). Looked up from germline, CDR1 is PRHDT and CDR2 is FYEKMQ (reference sequence). The CDR3 contains 19 residues. V lost 5 bases, J lost 7 bases, and 33 bases lay in between. The CDR3 nucleotides read TGTGCCAGCAGCGGCGACCGAGGACGGGGAAGATCCCTTCCGAGTGAGCAGTACTTC. Translated, it gives CASSGDRGRGRSLPSEQYF. Together with reference TRBV13 and TRBJ2-7, the CDR3 gives the full variable domain: AAGVIQSPRHLIKEKRETATLKCYPIPRHDTVYWYQQGPGQDPQFLISFYEKMQSDKGSIPDRFSAQQFSDYHSELNMSSLELGDSALYFCASSGDRGRGRSLPSEQYFGPGTRLTVT.

This clonotype was seen many times. The chain uses TRBV25-1 and TRBJ1-5; weak D call: TRBD1 (6 bases). Germline CDR1 reads MGHDK; CDR2 reads SYGVNS. The CDR3 covers 14 residues. The V and J ends lost 4 bases and 4 bases respectively, with 11 bases between them. The CDR3 DNA reads as TGTGCCAGCAGTGTGGGGACAATAAATCAGCCCCAGCATTTT. Translating it yields CASSVGTINQPQHF.

J is TRBJ1-2 and V is TRBV27; D remains unclear. The CDR3 runs 13 residues. V dropped 8 bases and J dropped 1 base, with 11 bases sitting between them. Germline V CDR1 and CDR2: MNHEY, SMNVEV (reference sequence). CDR3 amino acids: CASAPRVNYGYTF. In DNA form, the CDR3 reads TGTGCCAGCGCCCCCAGAGTTAACTATGGCTACACCTTC.

There are a few counts of this clonotype. The gene calls are TRBV6-1 and TRBJ2-1; 12 nucleotides line up with TRBD2. CDR1 and CDR2 from the germline V gene are MNHNS and SASEGT. J lost 4 bases, V lost 6 bases, and 4 bases had no gene match. The CDR3 is 15 residues long. This CDR3 reads CASRTLAGGYNEQFF. CDR3 bases: TGTGCCAGCAGGACACTAGCGGGGGGTTACAATGAGCAGTTCTTC.

This clonotype was observed a few times. The rearrangement links TRBV9 to TRBJ2-1, with D maybe TRBD2 (6 bases). CDR3 length equals 15 residues. Trimming cost V 2 bases and J 0 bases, with 9 bases left between them. The germline V gene has CDR1 SGDLS and CDR2 YYNGEE. CDR3 loop: CASSVLGGSYNEQFF. CDR3 nucleotides: TGTGCCAGCAGCGTTTTGGGGGGCTCCTACAATGAGCAGTTCTTC.

The V gene is TRBV20-1, the J gene TRBJ2-5; D remains ambiguous. The CDR3 is 14 residues long. Germline CDR1 is DFQATT and CDR2 is SNEGSKA (reference sequence). The germline V and J ends were trimmed by 3 bases and 1 base, with 12 bases remaining between them. The CDR3 DNA follows: TGCAGTGCTAGTAGGGTGACGCCCCAAGAGACCCAGTACTTC. Protein sequence: CSASRVTPQETQYF.

The chain has TRBV12-3 or TRBV12-4 and TRBJ2-2; tentative D call: TRBD2 (5 bases). The CDR3 spans 14 residues. With 2 bases removed from V and 7 bases from J, the gap between germline ends came to 11 bases. The chain's CDR3 is CASSLRRVGGELFF. CDR3 DNA: TGTGCCAGCAGTTTACGGCGGGTAGGCGGGGAGCTGTTTTTT.

The rearrangement links TRBV2 to TRBJ2-1; a weak D match, TRBD1 (6 bases). Trimming shortened V by 9 bases and J by 2 bases, and 14 bases separated the two germline ends. Germline V gene sequence: CDR1 SNHLY, CDR2 FYNNEI. This CDR3 region has 14 residues. The CDR3 DNA is TGTGCCAGAGGGGGACCGGGACCCTACAATGAGCAGTTCTTC. The encoded protein is CARGGPGPYNEQFF. Drawing the rest from reference TRBV2 and TRBJ2-1, the complete variable domain is EPEVTQTPSHQVTQMGQEVILRCVPISNHLYFYWYRQILGQKVEFLVSFYNNEISEKSEIFDDQFSVERPDGSNFTLKIRSTKLEDSAMYFCARGGPGPYNEQFFGPGTRLTVL.

V is TRBV9 and J is TRBJ2-7; D may be TRBD1 (6 bases). The CDR3 contains 14 residues. V was cut by 4 bases and J by 3 bases, with 14 bases left in between. Germline V CDR1 and CDR2: SGDLS, YYNGEE. In nucleotides, the CDR3 is TGTGCCAGCAGCAAACACAGGGAGAGCTACGAGCAGTACTTC. Amino acid sequence: CASSKHRESYEQYF.

V usage is TRBV12-3 or TRBV12-4 and J usage is TRBJ2-7, with D maybe TRBD1 (6 bases). V was cut by 6 bases and J by 0 bases, with 12 bases left in between. The CDR3 is 14 residues long. CDR3 bases: TGTGCCAGCAGCCGTGACAGGCCCTCCTACGAGCAGTACTTC. The encoded protein is CASSRDRPSYEQYF.

This clonotype was counted between two and nine times. The chain employs TRBV20-1 and TRBJ1-4; 12 bases match TRBD1. Looked up from germline, CDR1 is DFQATT and CDR2 is SNEGSKA (reference sequence). This CDR3 spans 13 amino acids. Trimming removed 5 bases from V and 11 bases from J; junction bases left unmatched: 6. The CDR3 region has the DNA TGCAGTGCTCCCGGGACAGGGGGCGCGAAACTGTTTTTT. This codes for CSAPGTGGAKLFF.